One and the same sample provided the 30 T cell receptor beta chains below, sequenced in a study of T cell repertoires in cytomegalovirus infection. One entry per CDR3 protein results from TCRdb running MiXCR on the reads. The data show approximately 290,000 distinct CDR3 sequences, with more than 20% seen just once and approximately 13% held by the top ten. The source material was PBMCs. The receptors originated from a human donor in good health (CMV status not recorded). Some clones in this sample may be carry-over from other donors' samples.

This clonotype was observed many times. For the CDR3, the DNA is TGTGCCAGCAGCTTAGACCAGTTGGATACGCAGTATTTT. Its protein is CASSLDQLDTQYF. The chain combines TRBV7-2 with TRBJ2-3; no firm D call. Germline assignment: CDR1 SGHTA and CDR2 FQGNSA. The CDR3 consists of 13 residues. V dropped 1 base and J dropped 6 bases, with 8 bases sitting between them.

This clonotype showed up just once. The V and J genes are TRBV7-2 and TRBJ2-3; D is ambiguous. Looked up from germline, CDR1 is SGHTA and CDR2 is FQGNSA. Between the trimmed V and J ends, which lost 7 bases and 3 bases, there was a span of 5 bases. The CDR3 covers 11 residues. The CDR3 loop reads CASTLTDTQYF. CDR3 DNA: TGTGCCAGCACCCTAACAGATACGCAGTATTTT.

Only a few counts were recorded for this clonotype. The junction and the germline gene differ at one end; a read error may be behind it. The chain links TRBV29-1 to TRBJ2-7; TRBD1 agrees at 8 bases. The CDR3 has 12 residues. Germline V lookup: CDR1 SQVTM, CDR2 ANQGSEA. DNA for the CDR3: TGCAGCGCACAGGGGGGATCCTACGAGCAGTACTTT. Translation: CSAQGGSYEQYF.

The chain couples TRBV7-8 to TRBJ2-3; maybe TRBD2 (6 bases). Trimming removed 7 bases at V and 2 bases at J, with 13 bases between. The CDR3 runs to 14 residues. The V gene's germline CDR1 is SGHVS and CDR2 FQNEAQ. In DNA, the CDR3 is TGTGCCAGCAACATAGGACTACCCACAGATACGCAGTATTTT. Protein product: CASNIGLPTDTQYF. The entire variable domain, with the rest obtained from reference TRBV7-8 and TRBJ2-3, is as follows: GAGVSQSPRYKVAKRGQDVALRCDPISGHVSLFWYQQALGQGPEFLTYFQNEAQLDKSGLPSDRFFAERPEGSVSTLKIQRTQQEDSAVYLCASNIGLPTDTQYFGPGTRLTVL.

This clonotype was seen many times. The chain has TRBV7-3 and TRBJ1-2; TRBD1 matches 9 bases. The ends lost 5 bases at V and 7 bases at J; junction bases unmatched: 11. The V gene's germline CDR1 is SGHTA and CDR2 FQGTGA. CDR3 length equals 15 residues. The CDR3 spells CASSTGTGSDSGYTF. CDR3 DNA sequence: TGTGCCAGCAGCACCGGGACAGGGTCAGACAGTGGCTACACCTTC. The entire variable domain, with the rest obtained from reference TRBV7-3 and TRBJ1-2, is as follows: GAGVSQTPSNKVTEKGKYVELRCDPISGHTALYWYRQSLGQGPEFLIYFQGTGAADDSGLPNDRFFAVRPEGSVSTLKIQRTERGDSAVYLCASSTGTGSDSGYTFGSGTRLTVV.

At least ten counts were recorded for this clonotype. This CDR3 is CASSLYSTGYNEQFF. The CDR3 DNA follows: TGTGCCAGCAGTCTCTACTCGACAGGGTACAATGAGCAGTTCTTC. The chain recombines TRBV28 with TRBJ2-1; 7 bases agree with TRBD1. CDR1 is MDHEN, CDR2 SYDVKM, per germline. V was pared by 5 bases and J by 4 bases, with 8 bases of the junction left unmatched. This CDR3 spans 15 amino acids.

The CDR3 nucleotides are TGCAGCGTTGCACTGGCCGGACAGCTTCAGTACTTC. This encodes CSVALAGQLQYF. J is TRBJ2-4 and V is TRBV29-1; tentatively, D is TRBD1 (6 bases). Germline CDR1 reads SQVTM; CDR2 reads ANQGSEA. Trimming removed 4 bases at V and 11 bases at J, with 15 bases between. This CDR3 is built from 12 residues.

This clonotype was counted many times. CDR3 DNA sequence: TGTGCCAGCAGCTCGTCAGGTTCCGTGACCTATAATTCACCCCTCCACTTT. Translating gives CASSSSGSVTYNSPLHF. This rearrangement joins TRBV7-3 to TRBJ1-6; D uncertain. V gave up 4 bases and J gave up 2 bases, with 15 bases separating them. CDR3 length: 17 amino acids. Looked up from germline, CDR1 is SGHTA and CDR2 is FQGTGA. The variable domain in full, with the rest retrieved from reference TRBV7-3 and TRBJ1-6, is GAGVSQTPSNKVTEKGKYVELRCDPISGHTALYWYRQSLGQGPEFLIYFQGTGAADDSGLPNDRFFAVRPEGSVSTLKIQRTERGDSAVYLCASSSSGSVTYNSPLHFGNGTRLTVT.

This clonotype was counted only a few times. The rearrangement links TRBV7-2 to TRBJ1-5; D gene unclear. The CDR3 is 13 amino acids. With 1 base removed from V and 11 bases from J, the gap between germline ends came to 12 bases. Germline V gene data show CDR1 as SGHTA and CDR2 as FQGNSA. CDR3 sequence reads: CASSLERIESQHF. DNA of the CDR3: TGTGCCAGCAGCTTAGAACGCATCGAATCCCAGCATTTT. Full variable domain (remainder filled in from reference TRBV7-2 and TRBJ1-5): GAGVSQSPSNKVTEKGKDVELRCDPISGHTALYWYRQSLGQGLEFLIYFQGNSAPDKSGLPSDRFSAERTGGSVSTLTIQRTQQEDSAVYLCASSLERIESQHFGDGTRLSIL.

This clonotype was counted ten times or more. J is TRBJ1-6 and V is TRBV7-2, with 10 nucleotides matching TRBD1. There are 18 residues in the CDR3. Germline V gene sequence: CDR1 SGHTA, CDR2 FQGNSA. V was pared by 6 bases and J by 0 bases, with 8 bases of the junction left unmatched. CDR3 sequence reads: CASSPGQGRSSYNSPLHF. In DNA form, the CDR3 reads TGTGCCAGCAGTCCGGGACAGGGGCGAAGCTCCTATAATTCACCCCTCCACTTT.

At least ten counts were recorded for this clonotype. The chain is built from TRBV7-2 and TRBJ1-4; maybe TRBD1 (5 bases). The CDR3 consists of 15 residues. The V end lost 5 bases, the J end lost 4 bases, and 14 bases lay between the germline ends. Germline lookup yields CDR1 SGHTA and CDR2 FQGNSA. CDR3 in DNA: TGTGCCAGCAGCCCGACGGGGACCTATAATGAAAAACTGTTTTTT. Protein sequence: CASSPTGTYNEKLFF.

The chain uses TRBV7-9 and TRBJ2-3; D is undetermined. The germline gives CDR1 SEHNR, CDR2 FQNEAQ (reference sequence). V was shortened by 5 bases and J by 3 bases, with 9 bases between the two germline ends. This CDR3 region has 13 residues. CDR3 sequence (DNA): TGTGCCAGCAGCGTCTCAGGTACAGATACGCAGTATTTT. Translation gives CASSVSGTDTQYF.

This clonotype was counted many times. The rearrangement joins TRBV7-8 to TRBJ2-1, with D perhaps matching TRBD2 (6 bases). The CDR3 is 15 amino acids. The V gene lost 4 bases and the J gene lost 0 bases, with 10 bases spanning the gap. CDR1 and CDR2 from the germline V gene are SGHVS and FQNEAQ. The chain's CDR3 is CASSSAGSSYNEQFF. DNA of the CDR3: TGTGCCAGCAGCTCCGCGGGGAGCTCCTACAATGAGCAGTTCTTC.

This clonotype was seen many times. This sequence joins TRBV28 and TRBJ2-7; D may correspond to TRBD1 or TRBD2 (6 bases each). The germline V gene encodes CDR1 MDHEN and CDR2 SYDVKM. The V gene lost 5 bases and the J gene lost 6 bases, with 17 bases spanning the gap. The CDR3 is made up of 14 amino acids. The CDR3 DNA follows: TGTGCCAGCAGTCTAGGGGGGTGGGAGGCCGAGCAGTACTTC. It yields the protein CASSLGGWEAEQYF.

This clonotype was observed a few times. The chain links TRBV5-1 to TRBJ2-3; D is ambiguous. The CDR3 spans 15 residues. Germline V CDR1 and CDR2: SGHRS, YFSETQ. V was cut by 2 bases and J by 0 bases, with 10 bases left in between. The CDR3 here is CASSLSTSSTDTQYF. DNA of the CDR3: TGCGCCAGCAGCTTAAGCACATCTAGCACAGATACGCAGTATTTT.

The chain is built from TRBV7-9 and TRBJ1-1; 7 nucleotides agree with TRBD1. The V segment lost 3 bases and the J segment 3 bases; nucleotides outside the gene matches: 4. This CDR3 contains 14 residues. CDR1 SEHNR and CDR2 FQNEAQ come from the germline V gene (reference sequence). DNA for the CDR3: TGTGCCAGCAGCTTTAGACAGGGAGACACTGAAGCTTTCTTT. Encoded protein: CASSFRQGDTEAFF.

This clonotype occurred many times. The chain carries TRBV7-2 and TRBJ1-6, with 9 bases lining up with TRBD1. With 5 bases clipped from V and 10 bases from J, the junction kept 6 bases outside the gene matches. In germline, CDR1 is SGHTA, CDR2 FQGNSA. CDR3 length: 14 residues. The CDR3 here is CASSHGTGRSPLHF. CDR3 in DNA: TGTGCCAGCAGCCACGGGACAGGGCGGTCACCCCTCCACTTT.

The genes are TRBV2 and TRBJ2-1, with D possibly being TRBD2 (6 bases). CDR1 and CDR2 from the germline V gene are SNHLY and FYNNEI. Trimming pared 6 bases from V and 5 bases from J, leaving 14 bases between. The CDR3 sequence is 14 residues long. CDR3 coding DNA: TGTGCCAGCAGAGGAGGGCAGATGAACAATGAGCAGTTCTTC. This translates into CASRGGQMNNEQFF.

This clonotype has more than one count but fewer than ten. The chain has TRBV27 and TRBJ2-1; unclear D gene. The CDR3 contains 13 residues. Per the germline V gene, CDR1 is MNHEY and CDR2 is SMNVEV (reference sequence). V lost 7 bases, J lost 11 bases, and 18 bases lay in between. The CDR3 nucleotides are TGTGCCAGCACCCCGGGCGGCGACCTGAAGCAGTTCTTC. This encodes CASTPGGDLKQFF.

The gene calls are TRBV5-1 and TRBJ2-3; the D call may be TRBD1 or TRBD2 (5 bases each). CDR1 and CDR2 from the germline V gene are SGHRS and YFSETQ. Trimming took off 3 bases at V and 4 bases at J, with 15 bases between the two ends. This CDR3 contains 15 residues. CDR3 residues: CASSSSGSVADTQYF. CDR3 sequence (DNA): TGCGCCAGCAGCTCTTCAGGGAGTGTTGCAGATACGCAGTATTTT. Full variable domain (outside the CDR3, taken from reference TRBV5-1 and TRBJ2-3): KAGVTQTPRYLIKTRGQQVTLSCSPISGHRSVSWYQQTPGQGLQFLFEYFSETQRNKGNFPGRFSGRQFSNSRSEMNVSTLELGDSALYLCASSSSGSVADTQYFGPGTRLTVL.

This clonotype showed up just a few times. This chain connects TRBV7-9 to TRBJ2-3; the match to TRBD2 covers 8 bases. Trimming removed 3 bases from V and 1 base from J; junction bases left unmatched: 3. CDR3 size: 15 residues. CDR1 and CDR2 from the germline V gene are SEHNR and FQNEAQ (reference sequence). The CDR3 bases are TGTGCCAGCAGCTTCCAGCGGGGGCGCACAGATACGCAGTATTTT. This translates into CASSFQRGRTDTQYF.

About this clonotype: A read error is possible here, since a much larger clone lies one base away. This chain connects TRBV7-2 to TRBJ2-2; either TRBD1 or TRBD2 may fit D (6 bases each). V shed 7 bases and J shed 6 bases, with 15 bases lying between them. Germline CDR1 SGHTA, CDR2 FQGNSA. The CDR3 is made up of 14 amino acids. As DNA, the CDR3 is TGTGCCAGCAATCTAAACAGGGACTCCGGGGAGCTGTTTTTT. This gives the protein CASNLNRDSGELFF.

This chain connects TRBV20-1 to TRBJ2-7; D remains unclear. Germline V gene lookup returns CDR1 DFQATT and CDR2 SNEGSKA (reference sequence). The CDR3 covers 14 residues. V lost 2 bases and J lost 0, with 11 bases in between. As DNA, the CDR3 is TGCAGTGCTAGACCGCACCCCAACTCCTACGAGCAGTACTTC. It encodes CSARPHPNSYEQYF.

Written as DNA, the CDR3 is TGCAGTGCTAGAGATATTCTGGACAATGAGCAGTTCTTC. Protein: CSARDILDNEQFF. V and J are TRBV20-1 and TRBJ2-1; D gene ambiguous. Trimming removed 0 bases from V and 5 bases from J, with 8 bases in between. The CDR3 sequence is 13 residues long. In germline, CDR1 is DFQATT, CDR2 SNEGSKA (reference sequence).

This clonotype came up a few times. This sequence joins TRBV15 and TRBJ1-4; D remains unclear. This CDR3 has 13 amino acids. V lost 8 bases, J lost 0 bases, and 7 bases lay in between. Per germline, CDR1 LNHNV and CDR2 YYDKDF (reference sequence). CDR3 region: CATGEATNEKLFF. The CDR3 DNA reads as TGTGCCACCGGAGAAGCAACTAATGAAAAACTGTTTTTT.

The chain links TRBV6-2 or TRBV6-3 to TRBJ2-1; D uncertain. Germline loops: CDR1 MNHEY, CDR2 SVGEGT. There are 14 residues in the CDR3. Trimming pared 2 bases from V and 4 bases from J, leaving 9 bases between. CDR3: CASSYRALYNEQFF. As DNA, the CDR3 is TGTGCCAGCAGTTACCGCGCCTTGTACAATGAGCAGTTCTTC.

The chain links TRBV2 to TRBJ2-2, with 7 nucleotides matching TRBD2. The germline gives CDR1 SNHLY, CDR2 FYNNEI. The CDR3 is 14 amino acids. J was trimmed by 9 bases and V by 1 base; bases with no gene match: 5. CDR3 DNA: TGTGCCAGCAGTGAAGGGCGGGGGTTCAGGGAGCTGTTTTTT. Translated: CASSEGRGFRELFF.

The genes are TRBV28 and TRBJ1-1, with 7 bases matching TRBD1. CDR3 size: 17 residues. V shed 3 bases and J 0 bases; nucleotides not matched to a gene: 10. Germline loops: CDR1 MDHEN, CDR2 SYDVKM. The CDR3: CASSFSPGGVMNTEAFF. The CDR3, as DNA: TGTGCCAGCAGTTTCAGCCCAGGGGGAGTCATGAACACTGAAGCTTTCTTT.

This clonotype was seen repeatedly, ten times or more. This rearrangement joins TRBV7-8 to TRBJ2-7; D ambiguous. Between the trimmed V and J ends, which lost 6 bases and 6 bases, there was a span of 12 bases. Germline lookup yields CDR1 SGHVS and CDR2 FQNEAQ. The CDR3 extends over 12 amino acids. DNA of the CDR3: TGTGCCAGCAGACCTCTACTGGGCGAGCAGTACTTC. The encoded protein is CASRPLLGEQYF.

This rearrangement joins TRBV24-1 to TRBJ2-3; 12 bases are a match to TRBD2. The CDR3 runs 16 residues. Trimming took 2 bases from V and 3 from J; bases not matched to a gene: 2. Germline V gene sequence: CDR1 KGHDR, CDR2 SFDVKD. CDR3 DNA: TGTGCCACCAGTGATTCCCTAGCGGGAGGGACAGATACGCAGTATTTT. Its translation is CATSDSLAGGTDTQYF.